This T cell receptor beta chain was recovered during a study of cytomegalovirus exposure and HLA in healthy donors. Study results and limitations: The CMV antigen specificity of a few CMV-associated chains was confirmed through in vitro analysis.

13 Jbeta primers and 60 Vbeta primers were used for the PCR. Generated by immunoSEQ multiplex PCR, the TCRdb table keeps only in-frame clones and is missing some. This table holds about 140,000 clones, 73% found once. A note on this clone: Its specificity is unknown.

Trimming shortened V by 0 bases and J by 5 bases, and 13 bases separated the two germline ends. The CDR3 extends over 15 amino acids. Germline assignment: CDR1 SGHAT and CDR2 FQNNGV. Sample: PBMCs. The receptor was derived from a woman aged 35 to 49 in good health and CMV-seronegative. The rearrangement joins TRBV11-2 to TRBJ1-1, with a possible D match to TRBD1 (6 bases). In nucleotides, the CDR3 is TGTGCCAGCAGCTTAGACGGACAGTGGGAGACTGAAGCTTTCTTT. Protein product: CASSLDGQWETEAFF.